These 5 T cell receptor beta chains share one sample of origin, sequenced in a study of T cell responses to AZD1222 COVID-19 vaccine. TCRdb's table, derived via immunoSEQ multiplex PCR, lists solely in-frame clones and lacks some. Of some 200,000 clones in the sample, 88% were seen once. The sample in question was peripheral blood, obtained 28 days after the second AZD1222 dose. The source is an adult who received the AZD1222 COVID-19 vaccine.

This clone was detected a few times. CDR3 coding DNA: TGCAGCGTTCGACAGGGACCAGGCAATGAGCAGTTCTTC. Translation gives CSVRQGPGNEQFF. The chain uses TRBV29-1 and TRBJ2-1; TRBD1 aligns across 7 bases. J was trimmed by 6 bases and V by 5 bases; bases with no gene match: 7. The germline V gene encodes CDR1 SQVTM and CDR2 ANQGSEA. CDR3 length: 13 amino acids.

The chain is built from TRBV7-3 and TRBJ2-1; TRBD2 aligns across 10 bases. CDR1 and CDR2 from the germline V gene are SGHTA and FQGTGA. The CDR3 contains 15 residues. J was trimmed by 5 bases and V by 2 bases; bases with no gene match: 3. The CDR3, as DNA: TGTGCCAGCAGCTTAGCAAGCGGGAGGGACAATGAGCAGTTCTTC. Amino acid sequence: CASSLASGRDNEQFF.

This chain uses TRBV27 with TRBJ1-3; D gene ambiguous. CDR1 is MNHEY and CDR2 is SMNVEV in the germline V gene (reference sequence). This CDR3 has 14 amino acids. The germline V and J ends were trimmed by 4 bases and 4 bases, with 11 bases remaining between them. As DNA, the CDR3 is TGTGCCAGCAGTTCTCAGGCCGGCGGAAACACCATATATTTT. The encoded protein is CASSSQAGGNTIYF.

The rearrangement joins TRBV28 to TRBJ2-7; D uncertain. The CDR3 is made up of 12 amino acids. Per the germline V gene, CDR1 is MDHEN and CDR2 is SYDVKM. V dropped 0 bases and J dropped 1 base, with 1 base sitting between them. The CDR3 is CASSLWSYEQYF. CDR3 bases: TGTGCCAGCAGTTTATGGTCCTACGAGCAGTACTTC.

The chain couples TRBV6-5 to TRBJ2-7, with 10 bases matching TRBD1. CDR3 size: 15 residues. V lost 6 bases, J lost 3 bases, and 8 bases stayed unmatched. Germline CDR1 is MNHEY and CDR2 is SVGAGI. The CDR3: CASSLYGQGDYEQYF. CDR3 nucleotide sequence: TGTGCCAGCAGCCTTTACGGACAGGGGGACTACGAGCAGTACTTC.